This TCR beta chain was identified in a study of cytomegalovirus exposure and HLA in healthy donors. Study conclusions and caveats: It emerged from a later analysis that several of the most significant clusters appeared to be linked to common viral pathogens. Most sequenced TCRs were rare (though some public TCRs occurred in many donors). The authors later found HLA-associated TCR beta chains more clonally expanded than equally common others. In a later analysis, DRB1 alleles had the most associated TCRs; HLA-C alleles the fewest.

V was trimmed by 2 bases and J by 5 bases, leaving 4 bases between them. This CDR3 contains 12 residues. CDR1 is MNHNY, CDR2 SVGAGI, per germline (reference sequence). On this clone itself: Its antigen is still unknown.

The PCR was carried out with 60 Vbeta primers and 13 Jbeta primers. Measured with immunoSEQ multiplex PCR; TCRdb has only the in-frame clones, and not every one. The data contain fewer than 200,000 clones, less than 80% of them seen just once; the ten biggest clones take up approximately 0.76%. The chain is built from TRBV6-6 and TRBJ1-5; D gene unclear. This receptor was obtained from a female donor in good health and CMV-seronegative. The sample taken for sequencing was PBMCs. CDR3 loop: CASSYPDQPQHF. In DNA form, the CDR3 reads TGTGCCAGCAGTTACCCGGATCAGCCCCAGCATTTT.